Shown below are 27 T cell receptor beta chains from a single sample sequenced in a study of blood T cell repertoires in COVID-19. Only in-frame clones appear in the TCRdb table, and some are missing; sequencing was by immunoSEQ multiplex PCR. The table records about 190,000 clones, nearly 90% of them present only once. The sample was peripheral blood. The origin of the receptors is a man aged 50 to 59 with acute or convalescent COVID-19.

This clone was seen ten or more times. This rearrangement joins TRBV5-1 to TRBJ1-2; 7 bases agree with TRBD1. V shed 1 base and J 2 bases; nucleotides not matched to a gene: 2. Per the germline V gene, CDR1 is SGHRS and CDR2 is YFSETQ. There are 14 residues in the CDR3. CDR3 sequence (DNA): TGCGCCAGCAGCTTGAACAGGGGAAACTATGGCTACACCTTC. This translates into CASSLNRGNYGYTF.

There are a few counts of this clone. V is TRBV28 and J is TRBJ2-1, with 10 bases that match TRBD1. The CDR3 is 16 amino acids. V lost 1 base and J lost 3; bases outside the gene matches: 3. The germline V gene has CDR1 MDHEN and CDR2 SYDVKM. Written as DNA, the CDR3 is TGTGCCAGCAGTTTATTGGGACAGGGGTACTACAATGAGCAGTTCTTC. This sequence encodes CASSLLGQGYYNEQFF.

The J gene is TRBJ2-5, the V gene TRBV18; tentative D call: TRBD1 (5 bases). Per germline, CDR1 KGHSH and CDR2 LQKENI. The CDR3 extends over 18 amino acids. Trimming pared 4 bases from V and 2 bases from J, leaving 23 bases between. The CDR3 region is CASSLRNGRQLEQETQYF. Here the CDR3 DNA reads TGTGCCAGCTCACTAAGGAACGGACGACAGTTGGAGCAAGAGACCCAGTACTTC.

The chain carries TRBV3-1 (or the pseudogene TRBV3-2) and TRBJ2-2, with 8 bases identical to TRBD1. CDR3 length: 19 residues. Germline V gives CDR1 LGHDT, CDR2 YNNKEL (reference sequence). V dropped 0 bases and J dropped 2; count of bases not matched to a gene: 11. CDR3 loop: CASSQDRRRTGSNTGELFF. CDR3 nucleotide sequence: TGTGCCAGCAGCCAAGACCGAAGACGGACAGGGAGCAACACCGGGGAGCTGTTTTTT.

This clone showed up just a few times. The rearrangement links TRBV25-1 to TRBJ2-7; possibly TRBD1 for D (5 bases). Germline CDR1 and CDR2: MGHDK and SYGVNS. CDR3 length: 13 residues. V shed 5 bases and J shed 5 bases, with 13 bases lying between them. CDR3 sequence: CASSFPLGDEQYF. The CDR3 DNA reads TGTGCCAGCAGTTTCCCCTTAGGGGACGAGCAGTACTTC.

The chain carries TRBV6-5 and TRBJ2-7, with D tentatively TRBD2 (5 bases). With 7 bases removed from V and 4 bases from J, the gap between germline ends came to 11 bases. Germline V gene lookup returns CDR1 MNHEY and CDR2 SVGAGI. This CDR3 is 12 amino acids long. CDR3 sequence reads: CASINREYEQYF. The CDR3 bases are TGTGCCAGCATTAATCGGGAATACGAGCAGTACTTC.

J is TRBJ1-2 and V is TRBV2; the D gene is possibly TRBD1 (5 bases). Per germline, CDR1 SNHLY and CDR2 FYNNEI. The CDR3 totals 15 residues. Trimming removed 3 bases at V and 7 bases at J, with 18 bases between. The CDR3 loop reads CASSDRRDGGSGYTF. DNA for the CDR3: TGTGCCAGCAGTGACCGCCGGGACGGGGGGTCTGGCTACACCTTC.

This sequence joins TRBV28 and TRBJ1-6; a possible D gene is TRBD1 (6 bases). Trimming removed 6 bases from V and 10 bases from J, with 19 bases in between. CDR1 MDHEN and CDR2 SYDVKM come from the germline V gene. CDR3 length: 15 amino acids. The CDR3 DNA sequence: TGTGCCAGCAGGGTAAGCGACAGGACTCGCTCACCCCTCCACTTT. Amino acids: CASRVSDRTRSPLHF.

The chain links TRBV19 to TRBJ2-7; a possible D gene is TRBD1 (6 bases). The CDR3 has 15 residues. Trimming removed 1 base from V and 3 bases from J, with 13 bases in between. The germline CDR1 and CDR2 sequences are LNHDA and SQIVND (reference sequence). The CDR3 nucleotides read TGTGCCAGTAGTATAGTCGACGACAGGAGCTACGAGCAGTACTTC. It encodes CASSIVDDRSYEQYF. Using reference TRBV19 and TRBJ2-7 for the parts outside the CDR3, the full variable domain is DGGITQSPKYLFRKEGQNVTLSCEQNLNHDAMYWYRQDPGQGLRLIYYSQIVNDFQKGDIAEGYSVSREKKESFPLTVTSAQKNPTAFYLCASSIVDDRSYEQYFGPGTRLTVT.

This clone was found once. The chain carries TRBV5-1 and TRBJ1-2; no clear D. Germline-derived CDR1 and CDR2 are SGHRS and YFSETQ. V was shortened by 4 bases and J by 2 bases, with 9 bases between the two germline ends. The CDR3 has 13 residues. The CDR3 spells CASSVTKNYGYTF. CDR3 DNA: TGCGCCAGCAGCGTCACAAAGAACTATGGCTACACCTTC.

This clone showed up just once. The rearrangement uses TRBV28 and TRBJ2-3; 8 nucleotides align to TRBD2. The CDR3 has 16 amino acids. With 5 bases clipped from V and 0 bases from J, the junction kept 7 bases outside the gene matches. Germline assignment: CDR1 MDHEN and CDR2 SYDVKM. DNA of the CDR3: TGTGCCAGCAGTACTCGGACTAGCCCTAGCACAGATACGCAGTATTTT. It yields the protein CASSTRTSPSTDTQYF.

CDR3: CASIPTRDTQETQYF. The CDR3 nucleotides read TGTGCCAGCATCCCTACACGGGACACCCAAGAGACCCAGTACTTC. This chain joins TRBV7-9 and TRBJ2-5, with D perhaps TRBD1 (6 bases). This CDR3 is built from 15 residues. V was trimmed by 7 bases and J by 1 base, leaving 16 bases between them. Looked up from germline, CDR1 is SEHNR and CDR2 is FQNEAQ (reference sequence).

The chain joins TRBV7-2 to TRBJ2-7, with 9 nucleotides matching TRBD1. This CDR3 has 15 residues. Germline values: CDR1 SGHTA, CDR2 FQGNSA. Unmatched junction bases numbered 4, after V lost 0 bases and J lost 4 bases. This chain's CDR3 is CASSLAQGAQYEQYF. Written as DNA, the CDR3 is TGTGCCAGCAGCTTAGCACAGGGGGCTCAGTACGAGCAGTACTTC.

The rearrangement joins TRBV5-6 to TRBJ2-3, with D tentatively TRBD1 (6 bases). Germline loops: CDR1 SGHDT, CDR2 YYEEEE. CDR3 length: 14 residues. Trimming left V 7 bases short and J 0 bases short, with 12 bases between. CDR3 DNA sequence: TGTGCCAGCTCCCGAGGGGGAAGCACAGATACGCAGTATTTT. Translating gives CASSRGGSTDTQYF.

The V gene is TRBV7-8, the J gene TRBJ2-2; D might be TRBD1 (6 bases). Between the trimmed V and J ends, which lost 5 bases and 3 bases, there was a span of 10 bases. Looked up from germline, CDR1 is SGHVS and CDR2 is FQNEAQ. This CDR3 is 14 amino acids long. For the CDR3, the DNA is TGTGCCAGCAGCCAGACAGGAGACACCGGGGAGCTGTTTTTT. As protein: CASSQTGDTGELFF.

The genes are TRBV11-2 and TRBJ2-1, with TRBD2 matching 11 bases. Germline V gene lookup returns CDR1 SGHAT and CDR2 FQNNGV. V lost 8 bases to trimming and J lost 5 bases; unmatched junction nucleotides: 5. The CDR3 sequence is 14 residues long. CDR3 sequence (DNA): TGTGCCAGCTGCCCGGGACTAGCGGACAATGAGCAGTTCTTC. Its translation is CASCPGLADNEQFF.

The chain links TRBV28 to TRBJ2-7; 10 nucleotides align to TRBD2. With 4 bases clipped from V and 0 bases from J, the junction kept 6 bases outside the gene matches. This CDR3 contains 16 residues. Germline CDR1 and CDR2: MDHEN and SYDVKM. The CDR3 here is CASSSSGLAASYEQYF. CDR3 bases: TGTGCCAGCAGTTCCTCAGGACTAGCGGCCTCCTACGAGCAGTACTTC.

This rearrangement joins TRBV11-2 to TRBJ2-2; unclear D gene. Looked up from germline, CDR1 is SGHAT and CDR2 is FQNNGV. The CDR3 is 13 residues long. The ends were cut back, 1 base at V and 7 bases at J, with 7 bases in the middle. The CDR3 DNA is TGTGCCAGCAGCTTAGTGAGGTTCGGGGAGCTGTTTTTT. It yields the protein CASSLVRFGELFF.

This chain joins TRBV5-1 and TRBJ2-2, with 9 positions matching TRBD1. Unmatched junction bases numbered 3, after V lost 4 bases and J lost 5 bases. This CDR3 region has 14 residues. Germline assignment: CDR1 SGHRS and CDR2 YFSETQ. Here the CDR3 DNA reads TGCGCCAGCAGCAGCGGACAGGGGACCGGGGAGCTGTTTTTT. Translation gives CASSSGQGTGELFF.

This clone came up many times. The chain joins TRBV5-1 to TRBJ1-2; D is ambiguous. Germline-derived CDR1 and CDR2 are SGHRS and YFSETQ. The CDR3 consists of 14 residues. V was pared by 7 bases and J by 4 bases, with 17 bases between. CDR3 coding DNA: TGCGCCAGCCGGGTCGGGGATCTCCCCTATGGCTACACCTTC. Amino acid sequence: CASRVGDLPYGYTF. The full variable domain, completed using reference TRBV5-1 and TRBJ1-2, is KAGVTQTPRYLIKTRGQQVTLSCSPISGHRSVSWYQQTPGQGLQFLFEYFSETQRNKGNFPGRFSGRQFSNSRSEMNVSTLELGDSALYLCASRVGDLPYGYTFGSGTRLTVV.

The chain has TRBV10-3 and TRBJ2-3; possibly TRBD2 for D (5 bases). The CDR3 contains 13 residues. CDR1 and CDR2 (germline): ENHRY, SYGVKD. Trimming cost V 7 bases and J 2 bases, with 10 bases left between them. The CDR3 sequence is CAIMEDPTDTQYF. CDR3 in DNA: TGTGCCATCATGGAGGACCCCACAGATACGCAGTATTTT.

The rearrangement links TRBV19 to TRBJ1-6, with D maybe TRBD1 (6 bases). Trimming removed 5 bases from V and 4 bases from J, with 12 bases in between. The CDR3 is 15 amino acids. Germline-derived CDR1 and CDR2 are LNHDA and SQIVND (reference sequence). CDR3 sequence reads: CASSAQGDYNSPLHF. In DNA, the CDR3 is TGTGCCAGTAGTGCACAGGGTGATTATAATTCACCCCTCCACTTT. The full variable domain, rest sourced from reference TRBV19 and TRBJ1-6, is DGGITQSPKYLFRKEGQNVTLSCEQNLNHDAMYWYRQDPGQGLRLIYYSQIVNDFQKGDIAEGYSVSREKKESFPLTVTSAQKNPTAFYLCASSAQGDYNSPLHFGNGTRLTVT.

The CDR3 here is CASSPGGQGAYEQYV. The DNA of the CDR3 is TGCGCCAGCAGCCCGGGGGGACAGGGGGCCTACGAGCAGTACGTC. The chain recombines TRBV5-1 with TRBJ2-7; 11 bases are shared with TRBD1. The CDR3 is made up of 15 amino acids. The germline V gene encodes CDR1 SGHRS and CDR2 YFSETQ. V was pared by 4 bases and J by 2 bases, with 5 bases of the junction left unmatched.

J is TRBJ2-7 and V is TRBV7-6; a possible D gene is TRBD2 (5 bases). Germline V gene lookup returns CDR1 SGHVS and CDR2 FNYEAQ. Between the trimmed V and J ends, which lost 5 bases and 5 bases, there was a span of 16 bases. The CDR3 extends over 14 amino acids. The CDR3 region is CASSPPGVSNEQYF. Here the CDR3 DNA reads TGTGCCAGCAGCCCCCCCGGGGTCAGCAACGAGCAGTACTTC.

The chain couples TRBV18 to TRBJ2-5, with 10 bases fitting TRBD2. After removal of 3 bases from V and 5 bases from J, the junction contained 6 bases not matched to a gene. Germline V gives CDR1 KGHSH, CDR2 LQKENI. This CDR3 contains 15 residues. DNA of the CDR3: TGTGCCAGCTCACCTATAGCGGGAGGCGGGGAGACCCAGTACTTC. Its protein product is CASSPIAGGGETQYF.

This rearrangement joins TRBV11-2 to TRBJ1-1; D is undetermined. The germline CDR1 and CDR2 sequences are SGHAT and FQNNGV. The CDR3 spans 13 residues. V dropped 5 bases and J dropped 10 bases, with 17 bases sitting between them. The chain's CDR3 is CASSTGGGIRAFF. The CDR3 nucleotides read TGTGCCAGCAGCACCGGAGGAGGGATTAGAGCTTTCTTT.

This chain connects TRBV7-3 to TRBJ2-6; tentatively, D is TRBD1 (6 bases). With 7 bases removed from V and 0 bases from J, the gap between germline ends came to 16 bases. The CDR3 runs 17 residues. CDR1 SGHTA and CDR2 FQGTGA come from the germline V gene. CDR3 sequence (DNA): TGTGCCAGCATTACCGGGACACATAGCTCTGGGGCCAACGTCCTGACTTTC. Amino acid sequence: CASITGTHSSGANVLTF.